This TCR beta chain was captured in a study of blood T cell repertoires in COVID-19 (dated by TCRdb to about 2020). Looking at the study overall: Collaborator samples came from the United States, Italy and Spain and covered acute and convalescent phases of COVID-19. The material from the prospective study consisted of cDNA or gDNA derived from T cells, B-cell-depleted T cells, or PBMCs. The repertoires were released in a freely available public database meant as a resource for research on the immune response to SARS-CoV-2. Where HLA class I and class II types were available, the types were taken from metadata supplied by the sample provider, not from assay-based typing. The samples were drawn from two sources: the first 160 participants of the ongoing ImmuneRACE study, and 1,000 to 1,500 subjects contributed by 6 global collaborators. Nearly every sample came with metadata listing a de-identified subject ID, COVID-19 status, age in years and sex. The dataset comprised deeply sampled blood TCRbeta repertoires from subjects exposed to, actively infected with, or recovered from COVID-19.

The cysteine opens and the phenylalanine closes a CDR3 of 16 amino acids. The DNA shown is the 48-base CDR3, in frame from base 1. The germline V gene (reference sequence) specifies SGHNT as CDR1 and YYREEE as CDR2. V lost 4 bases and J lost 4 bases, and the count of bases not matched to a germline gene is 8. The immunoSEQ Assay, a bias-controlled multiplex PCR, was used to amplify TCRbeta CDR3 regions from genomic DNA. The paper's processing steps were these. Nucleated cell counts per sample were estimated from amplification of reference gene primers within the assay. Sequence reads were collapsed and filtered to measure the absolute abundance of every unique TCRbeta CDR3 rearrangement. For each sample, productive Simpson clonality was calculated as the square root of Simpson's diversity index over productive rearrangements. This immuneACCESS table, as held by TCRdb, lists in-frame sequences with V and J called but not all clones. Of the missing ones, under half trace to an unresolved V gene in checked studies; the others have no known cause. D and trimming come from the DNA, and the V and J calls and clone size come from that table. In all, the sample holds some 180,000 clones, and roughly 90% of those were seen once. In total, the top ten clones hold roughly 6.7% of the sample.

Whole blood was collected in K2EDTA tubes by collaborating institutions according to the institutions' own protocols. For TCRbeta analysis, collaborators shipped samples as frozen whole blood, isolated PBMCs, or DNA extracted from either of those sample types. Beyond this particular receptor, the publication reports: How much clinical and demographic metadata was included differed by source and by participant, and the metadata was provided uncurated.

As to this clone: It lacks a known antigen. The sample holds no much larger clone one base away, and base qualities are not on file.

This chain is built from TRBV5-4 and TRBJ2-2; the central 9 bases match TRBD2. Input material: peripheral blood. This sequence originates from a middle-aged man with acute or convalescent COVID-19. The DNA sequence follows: TGTGCCAGCAGCCCAGGCGGGAGGGGCCCCACCGGGGAGCTGTTTTTT. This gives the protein CASSPGGRGPTGELFF.